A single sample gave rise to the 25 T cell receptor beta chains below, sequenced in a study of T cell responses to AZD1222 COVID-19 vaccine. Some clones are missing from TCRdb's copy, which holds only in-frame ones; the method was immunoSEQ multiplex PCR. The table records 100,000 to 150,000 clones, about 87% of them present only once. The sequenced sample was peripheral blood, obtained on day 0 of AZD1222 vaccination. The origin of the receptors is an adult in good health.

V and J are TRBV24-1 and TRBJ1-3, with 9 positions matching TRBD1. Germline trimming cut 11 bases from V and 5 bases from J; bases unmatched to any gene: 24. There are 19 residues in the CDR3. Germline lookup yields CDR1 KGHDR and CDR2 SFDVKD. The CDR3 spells CAIRVGQGQGDFGRNTIYF. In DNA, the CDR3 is TGTGCCATCAGGGTTGGACAGGGGCAGGGAGATTTTGGAAGAAACACCATATATTTT.

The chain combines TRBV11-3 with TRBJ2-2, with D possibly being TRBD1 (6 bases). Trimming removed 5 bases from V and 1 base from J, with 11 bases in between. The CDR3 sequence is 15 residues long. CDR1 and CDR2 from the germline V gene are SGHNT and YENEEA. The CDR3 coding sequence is TGTGCCAGCAGCGTAACAGGGCTGAACACCGGGGAGCTGTTTTTT. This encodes CASSVTGLNTGELFF.

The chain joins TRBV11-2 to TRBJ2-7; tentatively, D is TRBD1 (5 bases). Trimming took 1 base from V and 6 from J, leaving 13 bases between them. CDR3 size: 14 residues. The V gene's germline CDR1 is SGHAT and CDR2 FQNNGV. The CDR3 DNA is TGTGCCAGCAGCTTAGGGGCAGGGCTGGCCGAGCAGTACTTC. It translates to CASSLGAGLAEQYF.

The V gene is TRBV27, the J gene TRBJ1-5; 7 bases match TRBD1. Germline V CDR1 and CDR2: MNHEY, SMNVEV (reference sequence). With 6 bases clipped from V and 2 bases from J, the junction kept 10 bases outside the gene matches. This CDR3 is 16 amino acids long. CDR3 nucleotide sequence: TGTGCCAGCAGGAAAATACAGGGGCTCGGCAATCAGCCCCAGCATTTT. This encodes CASRKIQGLGNQPQHF.

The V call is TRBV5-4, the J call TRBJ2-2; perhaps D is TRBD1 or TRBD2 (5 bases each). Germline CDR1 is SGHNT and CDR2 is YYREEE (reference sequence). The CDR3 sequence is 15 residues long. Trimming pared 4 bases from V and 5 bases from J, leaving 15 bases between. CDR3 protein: CASSDGFGGTGELFF. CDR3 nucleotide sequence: TGTGCCAGCAGCGATGGATTTGGGGGAACCGGGGAGCTGTTTTTT.

The CDR3: CASSGGSNTEAFF. The CDR3 bases are TGTGCCAGCAGCGGGGGGTCGAACACTGAAGCTTTCTTT. The chain employs TRBV7-9 and TRBJ1-1; D is possibly TRBD1 (5 bases). The CDR3 has 13 residues. Germline V gene lookup returns CDR1 SEHNR and CDR2 FQNEAQ (reference sequence). V was trimmed by 5 bases and J by 1 base, leaving 8 bases between them.

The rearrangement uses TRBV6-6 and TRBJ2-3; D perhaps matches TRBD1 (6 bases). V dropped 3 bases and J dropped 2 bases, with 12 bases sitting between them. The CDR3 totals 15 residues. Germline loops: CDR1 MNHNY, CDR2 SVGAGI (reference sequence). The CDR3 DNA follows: TGTGCCAGCAGTTATATAGGGACACCCACAGATACGCAGTATTTT. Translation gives CASSYIGTPTDTQYF.

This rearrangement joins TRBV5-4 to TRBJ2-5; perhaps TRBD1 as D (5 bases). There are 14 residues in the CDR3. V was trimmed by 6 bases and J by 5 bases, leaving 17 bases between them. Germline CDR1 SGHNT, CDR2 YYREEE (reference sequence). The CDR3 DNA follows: TGTGCCAGCAACGAGGCCAGGGATGGGGAGACCCAGTACTTC. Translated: CASNEARDGETQYF.

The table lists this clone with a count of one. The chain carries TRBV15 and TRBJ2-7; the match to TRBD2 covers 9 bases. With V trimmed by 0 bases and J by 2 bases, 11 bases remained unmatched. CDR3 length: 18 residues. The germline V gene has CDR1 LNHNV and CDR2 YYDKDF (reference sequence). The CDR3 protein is CATSRDFPSSGGTYEQYF. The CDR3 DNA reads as TGTGCCACCAGCAGAGACTTTCCCTCCAGCGGGGGGACCTACGAGCAGTACTTC.

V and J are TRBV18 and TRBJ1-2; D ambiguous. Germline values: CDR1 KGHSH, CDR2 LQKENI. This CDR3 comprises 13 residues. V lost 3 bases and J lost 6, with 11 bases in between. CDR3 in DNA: TGTGCCAGCTCACCCGGGCAGGAGAATGGCTACACCTTC. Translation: CASSPGQENGYTF.

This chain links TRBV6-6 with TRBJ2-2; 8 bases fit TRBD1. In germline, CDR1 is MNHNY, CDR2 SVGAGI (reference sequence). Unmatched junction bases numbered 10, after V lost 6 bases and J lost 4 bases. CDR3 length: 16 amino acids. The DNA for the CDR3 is TGTGCCAGCAGCGATCCGGGACAGGCCCCCACCGGGGAGCTGTTTTTT. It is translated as CASSDPGQAPTGELFF.

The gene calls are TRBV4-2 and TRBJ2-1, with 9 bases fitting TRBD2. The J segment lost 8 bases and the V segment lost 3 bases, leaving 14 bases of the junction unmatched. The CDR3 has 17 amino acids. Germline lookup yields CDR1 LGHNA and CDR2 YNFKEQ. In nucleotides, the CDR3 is TGTGCCAGCAGCCAGTCTTTGCCGGGACTAGCCGTAGATGAGCAGTTCTTC. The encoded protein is CASSQSLPGLAVDEQFF.

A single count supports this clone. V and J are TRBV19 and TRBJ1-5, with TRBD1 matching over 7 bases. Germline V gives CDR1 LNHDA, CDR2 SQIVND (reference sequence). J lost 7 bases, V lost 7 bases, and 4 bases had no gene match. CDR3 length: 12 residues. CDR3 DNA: TGTGCCAGTAATACAGGGGACCAGCCCCAGCATTTT. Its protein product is CASNTGDQPQHF.

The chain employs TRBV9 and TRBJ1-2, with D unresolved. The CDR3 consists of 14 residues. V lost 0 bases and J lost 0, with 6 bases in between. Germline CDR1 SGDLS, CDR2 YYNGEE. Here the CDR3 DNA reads TGTGCCAGCAGCGTAGTTGGTGCTAACTATGGCTACACCTTC. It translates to CASSVVGANYGYTF.

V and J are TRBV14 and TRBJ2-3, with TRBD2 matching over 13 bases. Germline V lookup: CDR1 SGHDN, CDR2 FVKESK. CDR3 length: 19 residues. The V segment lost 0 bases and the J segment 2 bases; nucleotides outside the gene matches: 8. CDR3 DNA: TGTGCCAGCAGCCAAGATCGGAGGACTAGCGGGAGAACCACAGATACGCAGTATTTT. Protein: CASSQDRRTSGRTTDTQYF.

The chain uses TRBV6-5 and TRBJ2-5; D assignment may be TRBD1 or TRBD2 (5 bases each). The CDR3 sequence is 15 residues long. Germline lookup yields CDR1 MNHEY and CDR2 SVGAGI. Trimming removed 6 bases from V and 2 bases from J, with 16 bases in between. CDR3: CASRDRDLRQETQYF. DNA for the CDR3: TGTGCCAGCAGAGACCGGGACCTTCGACAAGAGACCCAGTACTTC.

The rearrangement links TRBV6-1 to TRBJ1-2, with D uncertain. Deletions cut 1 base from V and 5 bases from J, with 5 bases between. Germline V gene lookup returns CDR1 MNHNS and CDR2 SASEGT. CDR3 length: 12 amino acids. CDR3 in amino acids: CASSEDWYGYTF. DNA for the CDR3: TGTGCCAGCAGTGAAGACTGGTATGGCTACACCTTC.

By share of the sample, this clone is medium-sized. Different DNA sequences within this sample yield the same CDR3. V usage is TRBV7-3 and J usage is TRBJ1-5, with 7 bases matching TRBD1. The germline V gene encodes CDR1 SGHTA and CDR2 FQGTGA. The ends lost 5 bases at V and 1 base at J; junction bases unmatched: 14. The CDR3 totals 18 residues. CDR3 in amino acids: CASSPYCPTGRSNQPQHF. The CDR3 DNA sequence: TGTGCCAGCAGCCCTTACTGCCCGACAGGGAGAAGCAATCAGCCCCAGCATTTT.

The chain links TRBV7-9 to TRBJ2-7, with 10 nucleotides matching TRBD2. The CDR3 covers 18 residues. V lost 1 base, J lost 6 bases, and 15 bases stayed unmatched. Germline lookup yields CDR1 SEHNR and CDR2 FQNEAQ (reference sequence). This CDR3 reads CASSLDPLTSGKGSEQYF. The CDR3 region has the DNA TGTGCCAGCAGCTTAGACCCCTTAACTAGCGGGAAGGGTAGCGAGCAGTACTTC.

CDR3 in DNA: TGCGCCAGCAGCCCGGACACAGGGGGCTTGCCTGAAGCTTTCTTT. Protein: CASSPDTGGLPEAFF. The rearrangement links TRBV5-1 to TRBJ1-1, with TRBD1 matching 9 bases. The CDR3 totals 15 residues. V shed 4 bases and J 6 bases; nucleotides not matched to a gene: 10. Germline values: CDR1 SGHRS, CDR2 YFSETQ.

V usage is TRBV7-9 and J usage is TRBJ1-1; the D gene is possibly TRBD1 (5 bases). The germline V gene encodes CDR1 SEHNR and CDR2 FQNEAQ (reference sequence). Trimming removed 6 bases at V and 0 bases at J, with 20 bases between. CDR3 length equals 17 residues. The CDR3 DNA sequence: TGTGCCAGCAGGTTGGGACCGGGCGGGGTAGTGAACACTGAAGCTTTCTTT. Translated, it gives CASRLGPGGVVNTEAFF.

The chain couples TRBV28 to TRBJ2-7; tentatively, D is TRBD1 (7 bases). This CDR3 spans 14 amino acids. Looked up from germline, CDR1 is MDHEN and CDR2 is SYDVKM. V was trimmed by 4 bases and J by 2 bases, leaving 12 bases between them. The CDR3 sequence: CASSWGRGAYEQYF. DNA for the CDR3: TGTGCCAGCAGTTGGGGCAGGGGGGCCTACGAGCAGTACTTC.

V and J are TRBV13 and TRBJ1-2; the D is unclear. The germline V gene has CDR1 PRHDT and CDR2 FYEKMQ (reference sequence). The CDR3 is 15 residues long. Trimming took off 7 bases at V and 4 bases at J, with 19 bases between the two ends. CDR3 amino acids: CASTQADREPYGYTF. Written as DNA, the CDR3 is TGTGCCAGCACCCAAGCTGACCGGGAGCCCTATGGCTACACCTTC.

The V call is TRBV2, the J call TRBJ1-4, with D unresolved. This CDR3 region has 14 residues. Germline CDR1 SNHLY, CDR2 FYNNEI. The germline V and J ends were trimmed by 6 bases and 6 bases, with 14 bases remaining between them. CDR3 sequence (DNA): TGTGCCAGCAGCTCGACGGTAGATGATGAAAAACTGTTTTTT. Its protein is CASSSTVDDEKLFF.

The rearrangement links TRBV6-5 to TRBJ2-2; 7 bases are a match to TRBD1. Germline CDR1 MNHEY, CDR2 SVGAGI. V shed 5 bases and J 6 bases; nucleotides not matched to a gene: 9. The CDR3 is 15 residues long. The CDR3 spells CASSPGGYDAGELFF. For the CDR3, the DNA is TGTGCCAGCAGTCCAGGGGGTTATGACGCCGGGGAGCTGTTTTTT.